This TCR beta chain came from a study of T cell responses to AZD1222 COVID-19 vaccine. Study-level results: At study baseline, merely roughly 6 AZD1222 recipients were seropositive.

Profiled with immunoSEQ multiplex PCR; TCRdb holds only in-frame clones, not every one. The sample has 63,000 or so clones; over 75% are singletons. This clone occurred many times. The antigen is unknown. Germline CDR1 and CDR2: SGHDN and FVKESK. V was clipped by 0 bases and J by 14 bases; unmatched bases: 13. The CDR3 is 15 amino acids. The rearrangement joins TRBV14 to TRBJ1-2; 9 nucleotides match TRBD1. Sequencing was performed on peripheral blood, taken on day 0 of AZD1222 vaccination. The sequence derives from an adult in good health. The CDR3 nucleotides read TGTGCCAGCAGCCAAGAAAGGAACAGGGGGCGCCCATTTACCTTC. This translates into CASSQERNRGRPFTF.